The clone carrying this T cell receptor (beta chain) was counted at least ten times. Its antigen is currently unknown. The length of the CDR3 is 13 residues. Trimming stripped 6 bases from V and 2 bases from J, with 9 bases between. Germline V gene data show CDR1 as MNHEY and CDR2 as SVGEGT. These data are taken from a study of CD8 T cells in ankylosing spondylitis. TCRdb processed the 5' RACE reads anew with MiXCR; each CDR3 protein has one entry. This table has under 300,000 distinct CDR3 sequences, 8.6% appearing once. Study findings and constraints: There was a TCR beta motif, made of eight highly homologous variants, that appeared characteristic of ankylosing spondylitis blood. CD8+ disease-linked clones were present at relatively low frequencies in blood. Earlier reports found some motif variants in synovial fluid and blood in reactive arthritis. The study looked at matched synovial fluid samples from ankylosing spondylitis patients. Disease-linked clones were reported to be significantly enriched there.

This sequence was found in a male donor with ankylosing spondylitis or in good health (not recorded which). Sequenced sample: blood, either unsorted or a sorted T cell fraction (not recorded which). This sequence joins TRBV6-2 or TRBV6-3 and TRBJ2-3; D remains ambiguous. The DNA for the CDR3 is TGTGCCAGCAGCGAGACCCTCACAGATACGCAGTATTTT. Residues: CASSETLTDTQYF.